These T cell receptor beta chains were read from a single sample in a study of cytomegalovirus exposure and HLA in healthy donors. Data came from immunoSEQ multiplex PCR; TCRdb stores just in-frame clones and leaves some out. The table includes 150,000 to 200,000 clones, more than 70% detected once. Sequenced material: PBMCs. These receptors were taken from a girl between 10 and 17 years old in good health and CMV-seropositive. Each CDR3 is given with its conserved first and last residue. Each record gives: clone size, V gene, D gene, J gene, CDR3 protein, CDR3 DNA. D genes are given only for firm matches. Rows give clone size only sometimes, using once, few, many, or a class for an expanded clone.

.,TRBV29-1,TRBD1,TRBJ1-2,CSVVFMGQGNTNYGYTF,TGCAGCGTTGTTTTTATGGGACAGGGAAACACTAACTATGGCTACACCTTC
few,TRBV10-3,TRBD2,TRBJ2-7,CAIDSGGGYEQYF,TGTGCCATCGATAGCGGGGGAGGCTACGAGCAGTACTTC
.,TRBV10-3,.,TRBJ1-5,CAISESGGISNQPQHF,TGTGCCATCAGTGAGTCCGGCGGGATAAGCAATCAGCCCCAGCATTTT
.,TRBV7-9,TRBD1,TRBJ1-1,CASSLAGTGEAFF,TGTGCCAGCAGCTTAGCTGGGACAGGTGAAGCTTTCTTT
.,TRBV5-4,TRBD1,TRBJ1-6,CASSLGQGPLHF,TGTGCCAGCAGCTTAGGACAGGGGCCCCTCCACTTT
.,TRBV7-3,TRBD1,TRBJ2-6,CASSYRGAGANVLTF,TGTGCCAGCAGCTACAGGGGTGCGGGGGCCAACGTCCTGACTTTC
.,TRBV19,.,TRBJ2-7,CASSIYSSASVYEQYF,TGTGCCAGTAGTATTTATTCTAGCGCCTCTGTCTACGAGCAGTACTTC
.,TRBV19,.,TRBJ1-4,CASSRDSATNEKLFF,TGTGCCAGTAGTCGTGACAGCGCAACTAATGAAAAACTGTTTTTT
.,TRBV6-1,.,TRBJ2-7,CASSSRGTEGSEQYF,TGTGCCAGCAGCAGCCGCGGGACAGAGGGCTCCGAGCAGTACTTC
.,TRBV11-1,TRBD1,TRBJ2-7,CASSLGPGQADEQYF,TGTGCCAGCAGCTTAGGCCCCGGACAGGCTGACGAGCAGTACTTC
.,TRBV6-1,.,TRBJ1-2,CASSVIGGEGYTF,TGTGCCAGCAGTGTGATTGGGGGGGAGGGCTACACCTTC
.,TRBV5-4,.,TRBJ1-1,CASSFDRMNTEAFF,TGTGCCAGCAGCTTTGACAGGATGAACACTGAAGCTTTCTTT
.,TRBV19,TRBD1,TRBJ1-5,CASSPDRGQPQHF,TGTGCCAGTAGTCCCGACAGGGGTCAGCCCCAGCATTTT
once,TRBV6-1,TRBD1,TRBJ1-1,CASSWDRASNTEAFF,TGTGCCAGCAGCTGGGACAGGGCATCTAACACTGAAGCTTTCTTT
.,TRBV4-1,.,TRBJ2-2,CASSQDIARNTGELFF,TGCGCCAGCAGCCAAGATATTGCGAGGAACACCGGGGAGCTGTTTTTT
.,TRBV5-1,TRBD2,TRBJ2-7,CASSSGLAGDTYEQYF,TGCGCCAGCAGCTCCGGACTAGCGGGAGACACCTACGAGCAGTACTTC
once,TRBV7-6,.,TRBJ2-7,CASSLVREHEQYF,TGTGCCAGCAGCTTAGTTCGGGAGCACGAGCAGTACTTC
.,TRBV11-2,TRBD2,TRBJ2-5,CASSSSGTSGQETQYF,TGTGCCAGCAGCTCCTCCGGGACTAGCGGCCAAGAGACCCAGTACTTC
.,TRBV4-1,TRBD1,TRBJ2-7,CASSQKWGQLTYEQYF,TGCGCCAGCAGCCAAAAATGGGGACAGTTGACCTACGAGCAGTACTTC
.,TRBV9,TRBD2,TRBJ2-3,CASSVVIAGALDTQYF,TGTGCCAGCAGCGTAGTAATAGCGGGAGCGCTAGATACGCAGTATTTT
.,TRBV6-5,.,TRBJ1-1,CASSYYGNTEAFF,TGTGCCAGCAGTTACTACGGGAACACTGAAGCTTTCTTT
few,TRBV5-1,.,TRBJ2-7,CASSLGQGGFGYEQYF,TGCGCCAGCAGCTTGGGGCAGGGTGGTTTTGGCTACGAGCAGTACTTC
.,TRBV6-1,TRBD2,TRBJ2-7,CASTMRSGSLGQYF,TGTGCCAGCACGATGCGTAGCGGGAGTCTGGGGCAGTACTTC
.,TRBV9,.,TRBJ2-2,CASSVRGGSNTGELFF,TGTGCCAGCAGCGTGAGAGGAGGGTCGAACACCGGGGAGCTGTTTTTT
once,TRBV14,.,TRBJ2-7,CASSRAGFPYEQYF,TGTGCCAGCAGTCGTGCGGGGTTCCCCTACGAGCAGTACTTC
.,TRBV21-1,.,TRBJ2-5,CARGKGTAHQETQYF,TGTGCCAGGGGGAAGGGGACAGCGCACCAAGAGACCCAGTACTTC
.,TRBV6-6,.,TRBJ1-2,CASSYSARDYGYTF,TGTGCCAGCAGTTACTCAGCCAGGGACTATGGCTACACCTTC
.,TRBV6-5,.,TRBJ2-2,CASSYAGWTGELFF,TGTGCCAGCAGTTACGCAGGGTGGACCGGGGAGCTGTTTTTT
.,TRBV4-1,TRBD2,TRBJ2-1,CASSQGGRLSYNEQFF,TGCGCCAGCAGCCAAGGCGGGAGGCTGTCCTACAATGAGCAGTTCTTC
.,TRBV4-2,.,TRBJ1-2,CASSQDIKAWGYTF,TGTGCCAGCAGCCAAGACATAAAAGCATGGGGCTACACCTTC
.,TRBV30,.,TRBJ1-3,CAWSDNSGNTIYF,TGTGCCTGGAGTGACAACTCTGGAAACACCATATATTTT
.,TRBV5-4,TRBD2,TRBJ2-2,CASSTGTRPNTGELFF,TGTGCCAGCAGTACGGGGACTAGGCCGAACACCGGGGAGCTGTTTTTT
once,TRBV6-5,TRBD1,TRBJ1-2,CASSLGQGGSYGYTF,TGTGCCAGCAGTTTAGGACAGGGTGGATCCTATGGCTACACCTTC
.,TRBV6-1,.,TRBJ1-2,CASSEGPQSNYGYTF,TGTGCCAGCAGTGAAGGGCCCCAGTCGAACTATGGCTACACCTTC
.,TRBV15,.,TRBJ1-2,CATSRAFTGYGYTF,TGTGCCACCAGCAGGGCTTTTACAGGGTATGGCTACACCTTC
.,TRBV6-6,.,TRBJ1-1,CASSYRGGLNTEAFF,TGTGCCAGCAGTTACCGCGGAGGGTTAAACACTGAAGCTTTCTTT
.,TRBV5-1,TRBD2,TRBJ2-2,CASTAGGGTGELFF,TGCGCCAGCACAGCGGGAGGCGGCACCGGGGAGCTGTTTTTT
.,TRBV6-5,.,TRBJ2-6,CASSWEVAGANVLTF,TGTGCCAGCAGTTGGGAGGTAGCTGGGGCCAACGTCCTGACTTTC
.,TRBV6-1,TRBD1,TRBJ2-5,CASISRGKWETQYF,TGTGCCAGCATCTCCAGGGGGAAGTGGGAGACCCAGTACTTC
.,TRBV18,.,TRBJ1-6,CASSPDMGGSPLHF,TGTGCCAGCTCACCGGACATGGGTGGCTCACCCCTCCACTTT
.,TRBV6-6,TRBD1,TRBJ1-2,CASRLIGQGDWGYTF,TGTGCCAGCAGACTCATCGGACAGGGGGATTGGGGCTACACCTTC
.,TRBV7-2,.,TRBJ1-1,CASSQLGQLTEAFF,TGTGCCAGCAGCCAACTTGGACAGCTCACTGAAGCTTTCTTT
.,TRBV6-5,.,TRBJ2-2,CASSYPGSGSGELFF,TGTGCCAGCAGTTACCCAGGGTCTGGATCCGGGGAGCTGTTTTTT
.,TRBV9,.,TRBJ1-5,CASSVSSGEGQPQHF,TGTGCCAGCAGCGTATCATCGGGTGAGGGTCAGCCCCAGCATTTT
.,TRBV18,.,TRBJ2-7,CASSPRLESSYEQYF,TGTGCCAGCTCACCACGGCTAGAGAGCTCCTACGAGCAGTACTTC
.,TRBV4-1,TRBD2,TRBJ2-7,CASSPGTSGRVSSYEQYF,TGCGCCAGCAGCCCCGGGACTAGCGGGAGGGTTTCCTCCTACGAGCAGTACTTC
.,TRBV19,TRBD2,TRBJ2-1,CASSQRGLAGGHEQFF,TGTGCCAGTAGTCAAAGGGGACTAGCGGGAGGGCATGAGCAGTTCTTC
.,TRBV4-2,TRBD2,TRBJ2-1,CASSWGASGRYNEQFF,TGTGCCAGCAGTTGGGGGGCTAGCGGGCGCTACAATGAGCAGTTCTTC
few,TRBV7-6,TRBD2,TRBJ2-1,CASSFLAGGPNEQFF,TGTGCCAGCAGCTTCCTAGCGGGAGGCCCTAATGAGCAGTTCTTC
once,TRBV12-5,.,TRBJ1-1,CASGLVEGGQVLFF,TGTGCTAGTGGTTTGGTAGAAGGAGGTCAGGTCCTTTTCTTT
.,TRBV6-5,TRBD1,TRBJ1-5,CASSRTGLGNQPQHF,TGTGCCAGCAGCAGGACAGGGCTGGGCAATCAGCCCCAGCATTTT
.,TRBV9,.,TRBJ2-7,CASTSYEQYF,TGTGCCAGCACGAGCTACGAGCAGTACTTC
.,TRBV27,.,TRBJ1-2,CASSLSGGQGDGYTF,TGTGCCAGCAGTTTATCAGGGGGACAAGGCGATGGCTACACCTTC
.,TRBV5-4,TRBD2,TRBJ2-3,CASSLMASGRGGTQYF,TGTGCCAGCAGCTTGATGGCTAGCGGGAGAGGTGGTACGCAGTATTTT
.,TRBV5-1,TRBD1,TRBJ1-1,CASSIGQGAGTEAFF,TGCGCCAGCAGCATAGGTCAGGGGGCAGGCACTGAAGCTTTCTTT
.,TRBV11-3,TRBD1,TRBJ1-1,CASSSQQGPPTEAFF,TGTGCCAGCAGCTCCCAACAGGGGCCCCCCACTGAAGCTTTCTTT
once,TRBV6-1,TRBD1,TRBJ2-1,CASSEAGGAYNEQFF,TGTGCCAGCAGTGAAGCAGGGGGCGCTTACAATGAGCAGTTCTTC
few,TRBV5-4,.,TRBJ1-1,CASSFGRGTEAFF,TGTGCCAGCAGCTTCGGAAGGGGGACTGAAGCTTTCTTT
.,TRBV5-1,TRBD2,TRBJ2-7,CASSLASGSYEQYF,TGCGCCAGCAGCTTGGCTAGCGGGAGCTACGAGCAGTACTTC